Below, 24 T cell receptor beta chains from the same sample are listed, as sequenced in a study of T cell responses to AZD1222 COVID-19 vaccine. TCRdb keeps only in-frame clones here, not all; method: immunoSEQ multiplex PCR. This sample yields about 150,000 clones, of which roughly 88% are seen a single time; around 7.8% belongs to the top ten. The sample here was peripheral blood, taken on day 0 of AZD1222 vaccination. Receptors originate from an adult in good health.

The J gene is TRBJ2-3, the V gene TRBV27; perhaps D is TRBD1 or TRBD2 (7 bases each). The CDR3 has 16 amino acids. CDR1 MNHEY and CDR2 SMNVEV come from the germline V gene (reference sequence). V lost 1 base to trimming and J lost 3 bases, with 14 bases between them. The CDR3: CASSLLAGGGTDTQYF. The CDR3, as DNA: TGTGCCAGCAGTTTATTGGCAGGGGGGGGGACAGATACGCAGTATTTT.

In DNA, the CDR3 is TGTGCCAGCAGCAACCTCGGGGGGACGGACACTGAAGCTTTCTTT. Residues: CASSNLGGTDTEAFF. This chain connects TRBV21-1 to TRBJ1-1. TRBV21-1 is a pseudogene segment. CDR3 length equals 15 residues.

The chain uses TRBV10-3 and TRBJ2-5; D possibly corresponds to TRBD2 (5 bases). This CDR3 is 13 amino acids long. Trimming removed 6 bases from V and 4 bases from J, with 12 bases in between. CDR1 and CDR2 (germline): ENHRY, SYGVKD. The CDR3 spells CAIRGGRGETQYF. CDR3 sequence (DNA): TGTGCCATCAGGGGTGGGAGAGGAGAGACCCAGTACTTC.

The chain is built from TRBV2 and TRBJ1-1; D is unclear. Germline values: CDR1 SNHLY, CDR2 FYNNEI. This CDR3 is built from 12 residues. The V and J ends lost 8 bases and 5 bases respectively, with 12 bases between them. CDR3 sequence: CASEYSGTEAFF. For the CDR3, the DNA is TGTGCCAGCGAGTACAGCGGAACTGAAGCTTTCTTT.

This clone has a handful of counts. This chain links TRBV2 with TRBJ1-2; D not certain. This CDR3 is built from 14 residues. CDR1 is SNHLY and CDR2 is FYNNEI in the germline V gene. V lost 3 bases and J lost 8, with 16 bases in between. The CDR3 DNA reads as TGTGCCAGCAGTGAGGTGGACGGTTGGAGGGGCTACACCTTC. It codes for CASSEVDGWRGYTF.

The chain couples TRBV11-2 to TRBJ1-4, with D maybe TRBD1 (6 bases). Trimming removed 7 bases from V and 5 bases from J, with 11 bases in between. CDR3 length: 13 residues. The germline V gene encodes CDR1 SGHAT and CDR2 FQNNGV. CDR3 protein: CASTGQLNEKLFF. CDR3 DNA sequence: TGTGCCAGCACTGGACAGTTAAATGAAAAACTGTTTTTT.

The gene calls are TRBV28 and TRBJ2-7; D might be TRBD1 or TRBD2, each matching 5 bases. The length of the CDR3 is 16 residues. Germline CDR1 and CDR2: MDHEN and SYDVKM. The germline V and J ends were trimmed by 6 bases and 0 bases, with 18 bases remaining between them. The CDR3 nucleotides are TGTGCCAGCAGCCCTTTACTCGGGACGGACTCCTACGAGCAGTACTTC. Residues: CASSPLLGTDSYEQYF.

This chain links TRBV11-2 with TRBJ2-1, with unresolved D. V shed 4 bases and J shed 1 base, with 11 bases lying between them. The CDR3 covers 15 residues. Per germline, CDR1 SGHAT and CDR2 FQNNGV. This chain's CDR3 is CASSSGWRSYNEQFF. The CDR3 coding sequence is TGTGCCAGCAGCTCTGGTTGGCGGTCCTACAATGAGCAGTTCTTC.

The V gene is TRBV3-1 (or the pseudogene TRBV3-2), the J gene TRBJ2-2; TRBD2 aligns across 7 bases. Germline V CDR1 and CDR2: LGHDT, YNNKEL (reference sequence). CDR3 length equals 14 residues. The junction had 2 bases not matched to a gene; V was cut back by 1 base and J by 6 bases. The CDR3 sequence: CASSQGGGSGELFF. The CDR3 region has the DNA TGTGCCAGCAGCCAAGGGGGAGGGTCCGGGGAGCTGTTTTTT.

The rearrangement links TRBV28 to TRBJ1-5, with no clear D. Trimming shortened V by 4 bases and J by 4 bases, and 8 bases separated the two germline ends. Germline V gene data show CDR1 as MDHEN and CDR2 as SYDVKM. This CDR3 is 13 amino acids long. The CDR3 bases are TGTGCCAGCAGTTCCGTGGGAAATCAGCCCCAGCATTTT. This translates into CASSSVGNQPQHF. Looking up the rest from reference TRBV28 and TRBJ1-5 gives the full variable domain: DVKVTQSSRYLVKRTGEKVFLECVQDMDHENMFWYRQDPGLGLRLIYFSYDVKMKEKGDIPEGYSVSREKKERFSLILESASTNQTSMYLCASSSVGNQPQHFGDGTRLSIL.

The chain links TRBV27 to TRBJ2-7; 8 bases align to TRBD1. The trim removed 6 bases at V and 4 bases at J, leaving 5 bases unmatched. Germline loops: CDR1 MNHEY, CDR2 SMNVEV (reference sequence). The CDR3 is 13 amino acids. The CDR3 loop is CASRPTGVYEQYF. The CDR3 coding sequence is TGTGCCAGCAGGCCGACAGGGGTGTACGAGCAGTACTTC.

The V gene is TRBV11-2, the J gene TRBJ1-1; the D is unclear. Deletions cut 2 bases from V and 10 bases from J, with 17 bases between. CDR1 is SGHAT, CDR2 FQNNGV, per germline. This CDR3 contains 14 residues. CDR3 in amino acids: CASSLFTVGRPAFF. The CDR3 coding sequence is TGTGCCAGCAGCTTATTTACGGTTGGGCGGCCAGCTTTCTTT. Full variable domain (rest looked up from reference TRBV11-2 and TRBJ1-1): EAGVAQSPRYKIIEKRQSVAFWCNPISGHATLYWYQQILGQGPKLLIQFQNNGVVDDSQLPKDRFSAERLKGVDSTLKIQPAKLEDSAVYLCASSLFTVGRPAFFGQGTRLTVV.

The V call is TRBV28, the J call TRBJ1-5, with no clear D. Trimming took off 6 bases at V and 4 bases at J, with 13 bases between the two ends. This CDR3 has 14 residues. The V gene's germline CDR1 is MDHEN and CDR2 SYDVKM. CDR3 loop: CASRWTSTNQPQHF. DNA for the CDR3: TGTGCCAGCAGATGGACCAGTACTAATCAGCCCCAGCATTTT.

V and J are TRBV3-1 (or the pseudogene TRBV3-2) and TRBJ2-7, with 12 positions matching TRBD2. Germline assignment: CDR1 LGHDT and CDR2 YNNKEL (reference sequence). There are 15 residues in the CDR3. Trimming took 2 bases from V and 6 from J; bases not matched to a gene: 5. For the CDR3, the DNA is TGTGCCAGCAGCCAATCACTAGCGGGGGGCCTCGAGCAGTACTTC. This encodes CASSQSLAGGLEQYF.

This sequence joins TRBV7-8 and TRBJ1-3, with D hard to call. The CDR3 is made up of 14 amino acids. Trimming cost V 1 base and J 8 bases, with 12 bases left between them. The germline CDR1 and CDR2 sequences are SGHVS and FQNEAQ. CDR3 sequence: CASSLEQVWDTIYF. The CDR3 DNA is TGTGCCAGCAGCTTAGAGCAGGTCTGGGACACCATATATTTT.

This rearrangement joins TRBV6-4 to TRBJ2-7; D gene uncertain. Deletions cut 0 bases from V and 6 bases from J, with 12 bases between. Germline V lookup: CDR1 MRHNA, CDR2 SNTAGT. This CDR3 is built from 14 residues. The chain's CDR3 is CASSDSGGSPEQYF. CDR3 bases: TGTGCCAGCAGTGACTCAGGTGGTTCCCCCGAGCAGTACTTC.

The V and J genes are TRBV28 and TRBJ1-4, with D perhaps matching TRBD1 (5 bases). The V and J ends lost 8 bases and 4 bases respectively, with 17 bases between them. CDR1 is MDHEN, CDR2 SYDVKM, per germline. There are 15 residues in the CDR3. The CDR3 reads CASGQVSGRNEKLFF. The DNA of the CDR3 is TGTGCCAGCGGGCAGGTTTCGGGGCGTAATGAAAAACTGTTTTTT.

The genes are TRBV3-1 (or the pseudogene TRBV3-2) and TRBJ1-3; TRBD1 is a possible D gene (5 bases). This CDR3 has 13 amino acids. Germline CDR1 LGHDT, CDR2 YNNKEL (reference sequence). The V end lost 0 bases, the J end lost 6 bases, and 6 bases lay between the germline ends. DNA of the CDR3: TGTGCCAGCAGCCAAGACAGGGCAAACACCATATATTTT. Its protein is CASSQDRANTIYF.

The chain links TRBV5-6 to TRBJ2-3; TRBD2 matches 7 bases. There are 15 residues in the CDR3. The V gene end was trimmed by 3 bases and the J gene end by 3 bases; junction bases not matched to a gene: 7. Germline V gene data show CDR1 as SGHDT and CDR2 as YYEEEE. The CDR3 DNA follows: TGTGCCAGCAGCTCCGGGACTATACAGACAGATACGCAGTATTTT. As protein: CASSSGTIQTDTQYF.

V and J are TRBV15 and TRBJ1-1; D ambiguous. V gave up 8 bases and J gave up 4 bases, with 11 bases separating them. Germline CDR1 and CDR2: LNHNV and YYDKDF (reference sequence). CDR3 size: 12 residues. The CDR3 DNA reads TGTGCCACCGGAGGTGTCGGCACTGAAGCTTTCTTT. Residues: CATGGVGTEAFF.

The CDR3 here is CASSPRGGATNEKLFF. As DNA, the CDR3 is TGTGCCAGCAGTCCGAGGGGGGGAGCAACTAATGAAAAACTGTTTTTT. The chain links TRBV27 to TRBJ1-4, with D possibly being TRBD1 (6 bases). Germline V gene sequence: CDR1 MNHEY, CDR2 SMNVEV (reference sequence). This CDR3 contains 16 residues. V lost 5 bases, J lost 0 bases, and 13 bases lay in between.

V gene TRBV5-1 combines with J gene TRBJ1-4, with D hard to call. The V end was cut by 0 bases, the J end by 7 bases, with 10 bases between. The CDR3 spans 14 residues. Looked up from germline, CDR1 is SGHRS and CDR2 is YFSETQ. CDR3 loop: CASSLGVEGEKLFF. CDR3 in DNA: TGCGCCAGCAGCTTGGGAGTCGAGGGTGAAAAACTGTTTTTT.

This rearrangement joins TRBV28 to TRBJ2-1; D may match TRBD1 or TRBD2 (6 bases each). Germline V gene sequence: CDR1 MDHEN, CDR2 SYDVKM. CDR3 length: 15 residues. Between the trimmed V and J ends, which lost 6 bases and 5 bases, there was a span of 17 bases. The DNA of the CDR3 is TGTGCCAGCAGCCCTCTAGGGGGAGGAAACAATGAGCAGTTCTTC. This gives the protein CASSPLGGGNNEQFF. Together with reference TRBV28 and TRBJ2-1, the CDR3 gives the full variable domain: DVKVTQSSRYLVKRTGEKVFLECVQDMDHENMFWYRQDPGLGLRLIYFSYDVKMKEKGDIPEGYSVSREKKERFSLILESASTNQTSMYLCASSPLGGGNNEQFFGPGTRLTVL.

The chain is built from TRBV2 and TRBJ1-2, with a possible D match to TRBD1 (5 bases). The V gene lost 5 bases and the J gene lost 7 bases, with 20 bases spanning the gap. The CDR3 has 15 residues. CDR1 is SNHLY and CDR2 is FYNNEI in the germline V gene. The CDR3 loop is CASSLDGLGRGGYTF. Here the CDR3 DNA reads TGTGCCAGCAGTTTGGACGGGCTTGGTAGGGGTGGCTACACCTTC.